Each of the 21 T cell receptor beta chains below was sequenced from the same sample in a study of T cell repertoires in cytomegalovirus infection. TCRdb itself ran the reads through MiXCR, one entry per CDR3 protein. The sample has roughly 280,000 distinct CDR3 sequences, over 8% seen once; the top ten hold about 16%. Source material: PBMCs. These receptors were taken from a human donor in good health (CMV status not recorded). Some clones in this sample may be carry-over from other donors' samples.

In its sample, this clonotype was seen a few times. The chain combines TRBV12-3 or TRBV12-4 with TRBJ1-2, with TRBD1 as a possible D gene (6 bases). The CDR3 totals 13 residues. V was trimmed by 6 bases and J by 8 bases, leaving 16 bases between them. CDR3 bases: TGTGCCAGCAGGATAGGGGGAGATGGAGGCTACACCTTC. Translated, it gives CASRIGGDGGYTF.

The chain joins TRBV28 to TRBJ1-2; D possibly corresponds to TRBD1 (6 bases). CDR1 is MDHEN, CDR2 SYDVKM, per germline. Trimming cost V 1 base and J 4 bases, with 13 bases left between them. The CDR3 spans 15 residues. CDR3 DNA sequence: TGTGCCAGCAGTTTATTGGGGGGGCGCGGCTATGGCTACACCTTC. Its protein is CASSLLGGRGYGYTF.

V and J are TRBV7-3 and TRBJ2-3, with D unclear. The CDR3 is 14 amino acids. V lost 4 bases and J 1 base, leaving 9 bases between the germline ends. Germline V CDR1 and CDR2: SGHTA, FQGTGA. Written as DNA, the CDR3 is TGTGCCAGCAGCTGGGGAAGCGGCACAGATACGCAGTATTTT. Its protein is CASSWGSGTDTQYF.

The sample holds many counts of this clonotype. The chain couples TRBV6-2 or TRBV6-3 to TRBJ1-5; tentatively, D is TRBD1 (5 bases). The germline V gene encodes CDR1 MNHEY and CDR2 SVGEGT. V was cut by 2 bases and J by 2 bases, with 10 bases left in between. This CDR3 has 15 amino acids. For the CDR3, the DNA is TGTGCCAGCAGTTACCGGGCAGGGCGCAATCAGCCCCAGCATTTT. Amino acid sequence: CASSYRAGRNQPQHF.

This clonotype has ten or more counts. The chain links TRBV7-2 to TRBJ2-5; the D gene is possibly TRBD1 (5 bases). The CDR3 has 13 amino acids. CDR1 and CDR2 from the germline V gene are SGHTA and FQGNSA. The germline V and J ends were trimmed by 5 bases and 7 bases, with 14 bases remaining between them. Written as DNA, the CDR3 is TGTGCCAGCAGCCTGGACACCTGGGGGACCCAGTACTTC. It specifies CASSLDTWGTQYF.

The CDR3 spells CAISKGAQTEAFF. CDR3 DNA sequence: TGTGCCATCAGTAAGGGGGCGCAAACTGAAGCTTTCTTT. The chain recombines TRBV10-3 with TRBJ1-1, with 7 bases aligning to TRBD1. The CDR3 is made up of 13 amino acids. J lost 5 bases, V lost 5 bases, and 5 bases had no gene match. Germline V gene lookup returns CDR1 ENHRY and CDR2 SYGVKD.

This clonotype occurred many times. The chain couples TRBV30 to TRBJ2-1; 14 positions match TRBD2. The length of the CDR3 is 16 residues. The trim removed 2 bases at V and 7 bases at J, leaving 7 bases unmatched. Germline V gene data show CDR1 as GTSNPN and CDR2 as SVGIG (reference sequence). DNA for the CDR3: TGTGCCTGGAGTCGACTAGCGGGAGGGCCGATGAATGAGCAGTTCTTC. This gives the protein CAWSRLAGGPMNEQFF.

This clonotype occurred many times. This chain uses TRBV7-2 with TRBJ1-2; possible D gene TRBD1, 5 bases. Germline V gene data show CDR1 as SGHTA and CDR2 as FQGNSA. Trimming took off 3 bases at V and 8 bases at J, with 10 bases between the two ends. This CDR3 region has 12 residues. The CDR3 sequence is CASSLGVEGYTF. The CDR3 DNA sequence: TGTGCCAGCAGCTTGGGGGTTGAAGGCTACACCTTC.

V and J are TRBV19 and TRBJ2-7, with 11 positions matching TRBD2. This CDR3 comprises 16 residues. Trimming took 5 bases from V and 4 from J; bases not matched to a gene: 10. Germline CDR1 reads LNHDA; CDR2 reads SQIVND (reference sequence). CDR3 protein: CASSSSGTSGTYEQYF. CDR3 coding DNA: TGTGCCAGTAGTTCCTCCGGGACTAGCGGTACTTACGAGCAGTACTTC.

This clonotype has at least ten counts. The CDR3 nucleotides are TGTGCCAGCAGCTACTGGGGGGGGGGCTACGAGCAGTACTTC. Translating it yields CASSYWGGGYEQYF. This chain joins TRBV11-2 and TRBJ2-7, with 7 bases fitting TRBD2. Germline V gene lookup returns CDR1 SGHAT and CDR2 FQNNGV. The CDR3 runs to 14 residues. J gave up 3 bases and V 4 bases, and 6 bases lay outside the gene matches.

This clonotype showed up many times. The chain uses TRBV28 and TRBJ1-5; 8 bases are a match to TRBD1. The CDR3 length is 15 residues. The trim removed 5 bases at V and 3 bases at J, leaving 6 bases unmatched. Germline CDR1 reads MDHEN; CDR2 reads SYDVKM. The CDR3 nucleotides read TGTGCCAGCAGTGCGTCGGACAGGGACAATCAGCCCCAGCATTTT. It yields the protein CASSASDRDNQPQHF.

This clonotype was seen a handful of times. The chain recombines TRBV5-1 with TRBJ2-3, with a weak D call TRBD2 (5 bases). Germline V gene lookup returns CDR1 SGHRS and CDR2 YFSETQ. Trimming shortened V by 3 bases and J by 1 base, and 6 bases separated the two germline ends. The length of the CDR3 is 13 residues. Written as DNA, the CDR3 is TGCGCCAGCAGCTCGCGGGGCACAGATACGCAGTATTTT. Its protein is CASSSRGTDTQYF. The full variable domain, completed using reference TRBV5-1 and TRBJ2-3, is KAGVTQTPRYLIKTRGQQVTLSCSPISGHRSVSWYQQTPGQGLQFLFEYFSETQRNKGNFPGRFSGRQFSNSRSEMNVSTLELGDSALYLCASSSRGTDTQYFGPGTRLTVL.

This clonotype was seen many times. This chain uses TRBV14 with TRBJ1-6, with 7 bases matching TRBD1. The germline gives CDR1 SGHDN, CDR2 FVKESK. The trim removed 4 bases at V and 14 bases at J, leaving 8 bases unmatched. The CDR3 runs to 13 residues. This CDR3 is CASSPRQGLTLHF. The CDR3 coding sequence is TGTGCCAGCAGCCCCCGACAGGGTCTAACCCTCCACTTT.

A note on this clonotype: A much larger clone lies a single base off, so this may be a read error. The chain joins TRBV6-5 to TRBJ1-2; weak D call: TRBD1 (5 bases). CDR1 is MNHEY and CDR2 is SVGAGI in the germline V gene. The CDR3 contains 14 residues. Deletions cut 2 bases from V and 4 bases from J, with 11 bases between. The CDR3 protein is CASSYGGEGYGYTF. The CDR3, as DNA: TGTGCCAGCAGTTACGGGGGGGAGGGCTATGGCTACACCTTC.

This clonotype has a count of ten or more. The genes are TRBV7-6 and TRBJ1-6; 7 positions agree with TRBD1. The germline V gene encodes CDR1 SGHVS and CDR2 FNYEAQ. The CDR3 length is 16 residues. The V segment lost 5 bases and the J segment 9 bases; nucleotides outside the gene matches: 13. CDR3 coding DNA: TGTGCCAGCAGCATTGACAGGGCCCGATCGGGTTCACCCCTCCACTTT. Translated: CASSIDRARSGSPLHF.

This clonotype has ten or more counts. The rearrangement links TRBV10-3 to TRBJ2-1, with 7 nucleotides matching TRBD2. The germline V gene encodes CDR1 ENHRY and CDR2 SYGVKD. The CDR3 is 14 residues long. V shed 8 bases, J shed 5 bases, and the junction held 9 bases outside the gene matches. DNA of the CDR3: TGTGCCATCGGCAAGGGAGGGGCAGACAATGAGCAGTTCTTC. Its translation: CAIGKGGADNEQFF.

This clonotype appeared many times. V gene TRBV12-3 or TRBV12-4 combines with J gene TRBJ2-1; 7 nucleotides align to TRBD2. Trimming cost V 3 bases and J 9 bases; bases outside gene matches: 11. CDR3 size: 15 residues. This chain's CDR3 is CASSLLGGSPPEQFF. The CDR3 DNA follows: TGTGCCAGCAGTTTGCTCGGCGGGAGCCCCCCTGAGCAGTTCTTC.

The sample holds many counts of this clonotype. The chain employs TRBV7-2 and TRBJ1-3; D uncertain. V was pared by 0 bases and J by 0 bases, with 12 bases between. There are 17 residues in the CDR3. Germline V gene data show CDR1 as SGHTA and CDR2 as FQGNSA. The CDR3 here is CASSLATVSSSGNTIYF. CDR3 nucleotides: TGTGCCAGCAGCTTAGCAACGGTCTCGAGCTCTGGAAACACCATATATTTT.

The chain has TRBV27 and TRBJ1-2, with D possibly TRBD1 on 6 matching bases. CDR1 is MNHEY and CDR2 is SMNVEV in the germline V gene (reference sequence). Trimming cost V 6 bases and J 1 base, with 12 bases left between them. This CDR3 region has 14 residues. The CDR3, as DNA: TGTGCCAGCAGGTCAACAGGGATTAACTATGGCTACACCTTC. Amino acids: CASRSTGINYGYTF.

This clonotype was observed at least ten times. The CDR3 sequence is CASSGSSGSGNEQFF. As DNA, the CDR3 is TGTGCCAGCAGCGGTTCTAGCGGGAGTGGTAATGAGCAGTTCTTC. The J gene is TRBJ2-1, the V gene TRBV7-2, with 10 bases that match TRBD2. The CDR3 is 15 residues long. Germline V gene sequence: CDR1 SGHTA, CDR2 FQGNSA. With V trimmed by 5 bases and J by 7 bases, 8 bases remained unmatched.

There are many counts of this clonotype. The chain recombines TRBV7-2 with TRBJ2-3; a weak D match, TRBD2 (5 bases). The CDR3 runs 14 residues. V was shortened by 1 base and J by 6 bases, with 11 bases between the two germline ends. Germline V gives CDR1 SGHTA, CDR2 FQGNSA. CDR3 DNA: TGTGCCAGCAGCTTAGGAGGGAGTGCTGATACGCAGTATTTT. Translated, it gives CASSLGGSADTQYF.